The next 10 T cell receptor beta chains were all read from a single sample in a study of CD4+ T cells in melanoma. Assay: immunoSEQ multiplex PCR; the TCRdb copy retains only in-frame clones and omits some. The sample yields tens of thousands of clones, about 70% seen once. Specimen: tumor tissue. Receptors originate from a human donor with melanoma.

For the CDR3, the DNA is TGCGCCAGCAGCCTCAGGACAGGGGCAAATCAGCCCCAGCATTTT. This gives the protein CASSLRTGANQPQHF. The gene calls are TRBV4-1 and TRBJ1-5, with 9 bases fitting TRBD1. J was trimmed by 4 bases and V by 4 bases; bases with no gene match: 5. The CDR3 is 15 residues long. Germline V gene data show CDR1 as MGHRA and CDR2 as YSYEKL.

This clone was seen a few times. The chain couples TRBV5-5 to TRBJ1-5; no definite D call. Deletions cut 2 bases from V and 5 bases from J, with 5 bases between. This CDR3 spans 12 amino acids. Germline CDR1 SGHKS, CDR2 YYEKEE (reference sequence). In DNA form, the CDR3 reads TGTGCCAGCAGCTTCATGGATCAGCCCCAGCATTTT. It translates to CASSFMDQPQHF.

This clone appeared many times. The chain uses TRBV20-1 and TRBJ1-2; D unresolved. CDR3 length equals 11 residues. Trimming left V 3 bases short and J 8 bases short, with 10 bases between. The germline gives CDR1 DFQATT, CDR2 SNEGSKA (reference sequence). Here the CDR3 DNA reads TGCAGTGCTAGGCCCCCGGGGGGCTACACCTTC. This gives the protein CSARPPGGYTF.

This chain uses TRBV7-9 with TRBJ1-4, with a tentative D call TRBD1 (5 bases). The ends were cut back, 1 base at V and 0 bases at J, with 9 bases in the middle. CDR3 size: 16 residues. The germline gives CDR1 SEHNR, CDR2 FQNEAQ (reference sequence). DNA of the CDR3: TGTGCCAGCAGCTTAGGGGGGGGAACAACTAATGAAAAACTGTTTTTT. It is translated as CASSLGGGTTNEKLFF.

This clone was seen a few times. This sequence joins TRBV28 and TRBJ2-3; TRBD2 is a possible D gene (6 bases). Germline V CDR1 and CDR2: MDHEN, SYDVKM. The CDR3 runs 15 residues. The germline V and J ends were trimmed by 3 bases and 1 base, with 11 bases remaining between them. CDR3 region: CASSFWGVGTDTQYF. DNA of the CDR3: TGTGCCAGCAGTTTTTGGGGGGTAGGCACAGATACGCAGTATTTT.

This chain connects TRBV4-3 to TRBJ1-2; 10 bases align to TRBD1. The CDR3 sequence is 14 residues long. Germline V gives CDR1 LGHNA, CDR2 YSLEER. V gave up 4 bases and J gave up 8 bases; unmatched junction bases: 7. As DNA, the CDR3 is TGCGCCAGCAGCCCCGGGACAGGGGTTTTAGGCTACACCTTC. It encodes CASSPGTGVLGYTF.

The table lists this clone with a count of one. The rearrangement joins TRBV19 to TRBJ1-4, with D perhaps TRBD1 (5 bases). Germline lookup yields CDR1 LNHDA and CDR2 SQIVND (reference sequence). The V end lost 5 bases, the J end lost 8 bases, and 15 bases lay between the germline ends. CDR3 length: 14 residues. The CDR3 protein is CASSQAGSSEKLFF. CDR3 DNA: TGTGCCAGTAGTCAGGCAGGGTCGTCCGAAAAACTGTTTTTT.

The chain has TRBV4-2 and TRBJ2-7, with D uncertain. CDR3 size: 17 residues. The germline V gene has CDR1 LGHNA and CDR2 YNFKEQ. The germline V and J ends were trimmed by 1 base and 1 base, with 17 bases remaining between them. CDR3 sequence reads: CASSQGLTRGPSYEQYF. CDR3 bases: TGTGCCAGCAGCCAAGGCTTAACAAGAGGTCCTTCCTACGAGCAGTACTTC.

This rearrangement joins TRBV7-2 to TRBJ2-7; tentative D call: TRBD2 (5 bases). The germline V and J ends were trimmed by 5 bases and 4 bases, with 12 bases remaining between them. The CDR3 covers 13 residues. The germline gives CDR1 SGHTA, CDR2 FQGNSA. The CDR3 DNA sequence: TGTGCCAGCAGCAGAGGGATCCGGTACGAGCAGTACTTC. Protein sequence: CASSRGIRYEQYF.

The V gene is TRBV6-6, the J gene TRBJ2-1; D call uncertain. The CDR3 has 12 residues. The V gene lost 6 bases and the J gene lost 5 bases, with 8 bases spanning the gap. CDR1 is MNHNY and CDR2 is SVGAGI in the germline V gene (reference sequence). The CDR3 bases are TGTGCCAGCAGCCCCGGAGACAATGAGCAGTTCTTC. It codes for CASSPGDNEQFF.